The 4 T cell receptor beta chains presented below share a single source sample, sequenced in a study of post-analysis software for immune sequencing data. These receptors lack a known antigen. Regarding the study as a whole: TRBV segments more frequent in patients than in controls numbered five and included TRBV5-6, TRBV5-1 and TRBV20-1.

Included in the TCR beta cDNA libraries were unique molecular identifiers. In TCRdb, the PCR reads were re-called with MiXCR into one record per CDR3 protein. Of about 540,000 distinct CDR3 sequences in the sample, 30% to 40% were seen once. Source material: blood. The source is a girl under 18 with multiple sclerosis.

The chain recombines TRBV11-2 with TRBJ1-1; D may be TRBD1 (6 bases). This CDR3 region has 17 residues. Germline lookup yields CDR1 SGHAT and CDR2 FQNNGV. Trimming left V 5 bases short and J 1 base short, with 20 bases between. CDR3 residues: CASSLQDSHNRNTEAFF. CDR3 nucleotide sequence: TGTGCCAGCAGCCTCCAGGACAGCCATAATCGGAACACTGAAGCTTTCTTT.

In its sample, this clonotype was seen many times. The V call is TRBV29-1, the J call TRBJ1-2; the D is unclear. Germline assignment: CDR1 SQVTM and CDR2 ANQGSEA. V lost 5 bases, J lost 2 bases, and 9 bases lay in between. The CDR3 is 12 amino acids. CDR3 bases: TGCAGCGTTCGATACGCAAACTATGGCTACACCTTC. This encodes CSVRYANYGYTF.

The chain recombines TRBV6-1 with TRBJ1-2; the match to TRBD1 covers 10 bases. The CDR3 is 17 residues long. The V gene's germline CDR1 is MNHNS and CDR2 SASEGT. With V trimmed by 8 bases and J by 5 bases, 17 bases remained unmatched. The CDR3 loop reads CASAGISGTGDRYGYTF. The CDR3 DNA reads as TGTGCCAGCGCCGGAATCTCCGGGACAGGGGATCGGTATGGCTACACCTTC.

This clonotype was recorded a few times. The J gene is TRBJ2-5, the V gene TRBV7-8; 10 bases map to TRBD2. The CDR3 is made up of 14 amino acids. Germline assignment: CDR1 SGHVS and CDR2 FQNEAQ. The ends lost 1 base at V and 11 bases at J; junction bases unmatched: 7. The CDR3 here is CASSLGTSGLEQYF. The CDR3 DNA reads TGTGCCAGCAGCTTAGGGACTAGCGGCCTGGAGCAGTACTTC.